Included here is one TCR beta chain sequence, with context. Only in-frame clones appear in the TCRdb table, and some are missing; sequencing was by immunoSEQ multiplex PCR. The table lists approximately 60,000 clones, roughly nine tenths of them singletons. The sample is drawn from a study of T cell changes during pregnancy in multiple sclerosis. The CDR3 has 14 residues. Germline loops: CDR1 GTSNPN, CDR2 SVGIG (reference sequence). V dropped 2 bases and J dropped 4 bases, with 11 bases sitting between them. This specimen consisted of CD4+ T cells from peripheral blood mononuclear cells, obtained in the second trimester of pregnancy. The chain couples TRBV30 to TRBJ2-2; a possible D gene is TRBD2 (6 bases). The clonotype comes from a female donor with multiple sclerosis, enrolled in a pregnancy study. CDR3 residues: CAWSRNSGTGELFF. CDR3 coding DNA: TGTGCCTGGAGTCGGAATAGCGGCACCGGGGAGCTGTTTTTT.